These 8 T cell receptor beta chains were sequenced from one sample in a study of naive and memory T cell subsets. An equimolar mix of two oligonucleotides served as the beta constant-region primer for TRBC1 and TRBC2. Four rounds of PCR amplified the ligated cDNA using nested alpha and beta constant-region primers plus SP2. Via MiXCR, TCRdb re-called the UMI-ligation and nested PCR reads, giving one row per CDR3 protein. The table has 95,000 to 150,000 distinct CDR3 sequences, 35% to 40% seen once. The sequenced material came from central memory CD4+ T cells from blood. All receptors come from a human donor in good health.

The chain recombines TRBV28 with TRBJ1-2; D uncertain. Germline CDR1 is MDHEN and CDR2 is SYDVKM. Trimming took off 2 bases at V and 4 bases at J, with 14 bases between the two ends. There are 15 residues in the CDR3. The CDR3 bases are TGTGCCAGCAGTTTACGGCAGGCAGGTGGCTATGGCTACACCTTC. It translates to CASSLRQAGGYGYTF.

This clonotype was seen more than once but under ten times. The gene calls are TRBV7-2 and TRBJ1-2; perhaps TRBD1 as D (5 bases). Trimming removed 1 base at V and 3 bases at J, with 12 bases between. The CDR3 spans 15 residues. Looked up from germline, CDR1 is SGHTA and CDR2 is FQGNSA. The CDR3 DNA reads TGTGCCAGCAGCTTAGAAAGGGGAGGGTACTATGGCTACACCTTC. The encoded protein is CASSLERGGYYGYTF.

Concerning this clonotype itself: One end of the junction is discordant with germline, which a read error may explain. The gene calls are TRBV7-8 and TRBJ2-1; 13 positions agree with TRBD2. CDR1 and CDR2 from the germline V gene are SGHVS and FQNEAQ. The CDR3 has 16 amino acids. CDR3 amino acids: CASSSRTSGSSDGRYF. In nucleotides, the CDR3 is TGTGCCAGCAGCTCAAGGACTAGCGGGAGTTCGGACGGGAGATACTTC.

This clonotype turned up a few times. This chain uses TRBV12-3 or TRBV12-4 with TRBJ1-3; the match to TRBD1 covers 7 bases. V shed 7 bases, J shed 0 bases, and the junction held 6 bases outside the gene matches. The CDR3 loop spans 15 amino acids. The chain's CDR3 is CASTFDRASGNTIYF. DNA for the CDR3: TGTGCCAGCACCTTTGACAGGGCCTCTGGAAACACCATATATTTT.

The chain is built from TRBV14 and TRBJ2-1; 13 nucleotides match TRBD2. V trimming: 3 bases; J trimming: 16 bases; junction bases outside the gene matches: 12. Germline CDR1 SGHDN, CDR2 FVKESK. CDR3 length: 15 residues. The CDR3, as DNA: TGTGCCAGCAGCCAGAGGACTAGCGGGAGTTCAGCCCAATTCTTC. Translating it yields CASSQRTSGSSAQFF.

The CDR3 is CASSAQQGVNGYTF. In DNA form, the CDR3 reads TGTGCCAGCAGCGCCCAACAGGGGGTAAATGGCTACACCTTC. This rearrangement joins TRBV5-4 to TRBJ1-2, with TRBD1 matching 8 bases. J gave up 6 bases and V 4 bases, and 8 bases lay outside the gene matches. In germline, CDR1 is SGHNT, CDR2 YYREEE (reference sequence). The CDR3 runs to 14 residues. The full variable domain, with the rest looked up from reference TRBV5-4 and TRBJ1-2, is ETGVTQSPTHLIKTRGQQVTLRCSSQSGHNTVSWYQQALGQGPQFIFQYYREEENGRGNFPPRFSGLQFPNYSSELNVNALELDDSALYLCASSAQQGVNGYTFGSGTRLTVV.

The CDR3 region has the DNA TGTGCCAGCAGCTATGAGTTGGAGACGTCCCAGTACTTC. This sequence encodes CASSYELETSQYF. V and J are TRBV5-5 and TRBJ2-5; D remains ambiguous. The length of the CDR3 is 13 residues. Trimming cost V 3 bases and J 9 bases, with 15 bases left between them. Germline values: CDR1 SGHKS, CDR2 YYEKEE (reference sequence).

This clonotype occurred a few times. Here the CDR3 DNA reads TGTGCCAGCAGCCCTTTAGGCGCGGGAGGAAACACCATATATTTT. It is translated as CASSPLGAGGNTIYF. V is TRBV3-1 and J is TRBJ1-3; no reliable D call. The CDR3 contains 15 residues. Trimming cost V 4 bases and J 4 bases, with 14 bases left between them. Germline V gene sequence: CDR1 LGHDT, CDR2 YNNKEL (reference sequence). Based on the CDR3 plus reference TRBV3-1 and TRBJ1-3, the full variable domain is DTAVSQTPKYLVTQMGNDKSIKCEQNLGHDTMYWYKQDSKKFLKIMFSYNNKELIINETVPNRFSPKSPDKAHLNLHINSLELGDSAVYFCASSPLGAGGNTIYFGEGSWLTVV.